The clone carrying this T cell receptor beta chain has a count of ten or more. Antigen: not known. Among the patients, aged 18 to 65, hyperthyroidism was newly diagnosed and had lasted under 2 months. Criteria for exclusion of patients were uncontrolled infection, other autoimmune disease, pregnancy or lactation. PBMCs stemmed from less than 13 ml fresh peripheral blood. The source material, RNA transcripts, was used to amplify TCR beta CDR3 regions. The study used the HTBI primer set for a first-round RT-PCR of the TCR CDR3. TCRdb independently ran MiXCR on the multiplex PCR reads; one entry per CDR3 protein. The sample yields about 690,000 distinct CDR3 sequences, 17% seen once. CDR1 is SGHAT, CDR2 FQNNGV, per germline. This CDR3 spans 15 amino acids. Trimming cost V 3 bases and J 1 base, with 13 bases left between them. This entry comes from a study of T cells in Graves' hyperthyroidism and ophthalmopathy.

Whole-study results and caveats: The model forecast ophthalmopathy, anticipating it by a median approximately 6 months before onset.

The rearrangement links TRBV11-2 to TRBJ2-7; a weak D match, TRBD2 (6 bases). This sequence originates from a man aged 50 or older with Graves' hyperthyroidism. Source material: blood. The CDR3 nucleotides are TGTGCCAGCAGCTTGTTCGGGCTAGCGTCCTACGAGCAGTACTTC. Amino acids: CASSLFGLASYEQYF.